What follows is one TCR beta chain and its context. Its antigen is not known. The sample is drawn from a study of cytomegalovirus exposure and HLA in healthy donors. Study-level results: Donors were assumed by presence/absence analyses to have roughly uniform sequencing depth. Several V segments, TRBV6-2 and TRBV6-3 among them, could not be told apart and were dropped. Further analysis was carried out later, and it showed several of the most significant clusters appearing linked to common viral pathogens. When analyzed later, a missense DCLRE1C variant was found to be linked to TCR beta V- and J-gene trimming.

After removal of 0 bases from V and 7 bases from J, the junction contained 5 bases not matched to a gene. The germline V gene has CDR1 LGHNA and CDR2 YNFKEQ. This CDR3 has 15 residues. Primers included in the PCR were 60 Vbeta and 13 Jbeta primers. Generated by immunoSEQ multiplex PCR, the TCRdb table keeps only in-frame clones and is missing some. The sample has 100,000 to 150,000 clones; roughly four fifths are singletons. Sequencing was performed on PBMCs. The TCR was taken from a woman in her forties or fifties in good health and CMV-seropositive. The V call is TRBV4-2, the J call TRBJ1-4, with TRBD1 matching over 7 bases. CDR3 amino acids: CASSQEEGAFEKLFF. For the CDR3, the DNA is TGTGCCAGCAGCCAAGAGGAGGGGGCTTTTGAAAAACTGTTTTTT.